Following are 10 T cell receptor beta chains from one sample sequenced in a study of blood T cell repertoires in COVID-19. Profiling relied on immunoSEQ multiplex PCR, and the TCRdb table lists in-frame clones only, not all of them. The sample consists of 650,000 to 800,000 clones, about 87% of them appearing once. Sequenced: peripheral blood. Source of these receptors: a woman between 18 and 29 years old with acute or convalescent COVID-19.

V and J are TRBV6-2 or TRBV6-3 and TRBJ2-7, with D unclear. Germline assignment: CDR1 MNHEY and CDR2 SVGEGT. The CDR3 loop spans 10 amino acids. Trimming removed 3 bases at V and 7 bases at J, with 4 bases between. CDR3 residues: CASSYPEQYF. The CDR3 region has the DNA TGTGCCAGCAGTTATCCGGAGCAGTACTTC.

V and J are TRBV6-5 and TRBJ1-1; unclear D gene. Trimming removed 7 bases at V and 7 bases at J, with 19 bases between. Germline CDR1 is MNHEY and CDR2 is SVGAGI. This CDR3 contains 14 residues. CDR3: CASNPSRRGGEAFF. CDR3 DNA: TGTGCCAGCAACCCCTCCCGGCGGGGTGGTGAAGCTTTCTTT.

This chain joins TRBV29-1 and TRBJ1-2, with a possible D match to TRBD1 (5 bases). Per the germline V gene, CDR1 is SQVTM and CDR2 is ANQGSEA. The CDR3 length is 13 residues. Trimming cost V 3 bases and J 3 bases, with 11 bases left between them. CDR3 nucleotides: TGCAGCGTTGACAGGGTGATCGACTATGGCTACACCTTC. The encoded protein is CSVDRVIDYGYTF.

This chain connects TRBV14 to TRBJ1-2; maybe TRBD1 (5 bases). Germline values: CDR1 SGHDN, CDR2 FVKESK. The CDR3 extends over 14 amino acids. V was clipped by 2 bases and J by 4 bases, with 11 bases between them. CDR3 DNA: TGTGCCAGCAGCCAAACAGGCTTGCGCTATGGCTACACCTTC. It is translated as CASSQTGLRYGYTF.

CDR3 sequence (DNA): TGTGCCAGCAGCTCCCACGGGGGGAGAGGCTACACCTTC. This codes for CASSSHGGRGYTF. The chain carries TRBV5-6 and TRBJ1-2, with a tentative D call TRBD1 (5 bases). Trimming took off 3 bases at V and 8 bases at J, with 14 bases between the two ends. The CDR3 length is 13 residues. The germline CDR1 and CDR2 sequences are SGHDT and YYEEEE.

The V gene is TRBV27, the J gene TRBJ2-4, with D perhaps TRBD1 (5 bases). Germline lookup yields CDR1 MNHEY and CDR2 SMNVEV (reference sequence). V lost 6 bases to trimming and J lost 4 bases, with 7 bases between them. The length of the CDR3 is 12 residues. CDR3 amino acids: CASRGPKNIQYF. The CDR3 DNA follows: TGTGCCAGCAGGGGGCCTAAAAACATTCAGTACTTC.

The chain uses TRBV21-1 and TRBJ1-2; the D call of TRBD1 is as the table states it, not checked on the DNA. TRBV21-1 is annotated as a pseudogene. The CDR3 extends over 13 amino acids. CDR3 sequence (DNA): TGTGCCAGCAGCGTGGGACAGGGGTACGGCTACACCTTC. It specifies CASSVGQGYGYTF.

V usage is TRBV29-1 and J usage is TRBJ1-2, with D possibly matching TRBD1 (5 bases). The CDR3 runs 13 residues. CDR1 is SQVTM, CDR2 ANQGSEA, per germline. V lost 2 bases and J 8 bases, leaving 15 bases between the germline ends. CDR3 sequence: CSVERDTGRGYTF. The CDR3 coding sequence is TGCAGCGTTGAAAGGGATACAGGAAGGGGCTACACCTTC.

V and J are TRBV2 and TRBJ2-5, with D unresolved. CDR3 size: 14 residues. Germline CDR1 is SNHLY and CDR2 is FYNNEI. The V and J ends lost 6 bases and 0 bases respectively, with 11 bases between them. The CDR3 sequence: CASSHGQDQETQYF. The DNA for the CDR3 is TGTGCCAGCAGCCATGGGCAGGACCAAGAGACCCAGTACTTC.

This sequence joins TRBV27 and TRBJ2-7; D gene uncertain. The CDR3 has 16 residues. Looked up from germline, CDR1 is MNHEY and CDR2 is SMNVEV (reference sequence). Trimming pared 2 bases from V and 0 bases from J, leaving 14 bases between. This CDR3 is CASSLAATISSYEQYF. For the CDR3, the DNA is TGTGCCAGCAGTTTAGCCGCCACTATAAGCTCCTACGAGCAGTACTTC.